Listed below are T cell receptor beta chains from one sample, sequenced in a study of OX40 agonist ivuxolimab in advanced cancers. The table came from immunoSEQ multiplex PCR; TCRdb's copy has only in-frame clones and leaves some out. This table holds about 73,000 clones, 84% found once. Sequences were derived from CD4+ or CD8+ T cells sorted from blood, sampled in a trial of the OX40 agonist ivuxolimab. Receptors originate from an adult with an advanced solid tumor such as melanoma, head and neck, liver or kidney cancer. Both conserved end residues are part of each CDR3. D genes are given only for firm matches. For some rows the clone size is stated as once, few or many, or as a class when expanded; others skip it.

abundance: NA; v_gene: TRBV5-1; d_gene: NA; j_gene: TRBJ1-1; CDR3aa: CASSRGHANTEAFF; CDR3nt: TGCGCCAGTAGCAGGGGACATGCGAACACTGAAGCTTTCTTT
abundance: NA; v_gene: TRBV7-3; d_gene: NA; j_gene: TRBJ1-1; CDR3aa: CASSSSGDTEAFF; CDR3nt: TGTGCCAGCAGCTCGTCCGGGGACACTGAAGCTTTCTTT
abundance: NA; v_gene: TRBV7-2; d_gene: NA; j_gene: TRBJ2-7; CDR3aa: CASSSDSGFGEQYF; CDR3nt: TGTGCCAGCAGCTCGGACAGCGGGTTTGGGGAGCAGTACTTC
abundance: NA; v_gene: TRBV7-8; d_gene: NA; j_gene: TRBJ2-5; CDR3aa: CASILAQRSGTQYF; CDR3nt: TGTGCCAGCATCCTAGCCCAGCGGAGTGGGACCCAGTACTTC
abundance: NA; v_gene: TRBV7-6; d_gene: NA; j_gene: TRBJ2-2; CDR3aa: CASSPGTKPGQGDRELFF; CDR3nt: TGTGCCAGCAGCCCAGGCACAAAACCGGGACAAGGCGATCGGGAGCTGTTTTTT
abundance: once; v_gene: TRBV27; d_gene: NA; j_gene: TRBJ2-1; CDR3aa: CASSLRWGAYNEQFF; CDR3nt: TGTGCCAGCAGCTTAAGGTGGGGGGCCTACAATGAGCAGTTCTTC
abundance: NA; v_gene: TRBV19; d_gene: NA; j_gene: TRBJ1-5; CDR3aa: CASRIQGTGNQPQHF; CDR3nt: TGTGCCAGTAGGATTCAGGGTACGGGCAATCAGCCCCAGCATTTT
abundance: NA; v_gene: TRBV5-5; d_gene: TRBD1; j_gene: TRBJ1-1; CDR3aa: CASSLVQGLEAFF; CDR3nt: TGTGCCAGCAGCTTGGTACAGGGGCTTGAAGCTTTCTTT
abundance: NA; v_gene: TRBV15; d_gene: TRBD2; j_gene: TRBJ2-1; CDR3aa: CATSSHRLAAYNEQFF; CDR3nt: TGTGCCACCAGCAGTCACCGACTAGCGGCTTACAATGAGCAGTTCTTC
abundance: NA; v_gene: TRBV19; d_gene: NA; j_gene: TRBJ2-2; CDR3aa: CASSRQGKSPTGELFF; CDR3nt: TGTGCCAGTAGTAGGCAGGGTAAAAGCCCGACCGGGGAGCTGTTTTTT
abundance: many; v_gene: TRBV7-8; d_gene: NA; j_gene: TRBJ1-1; CDR3aa: CASSFERPGPNTEAFF; CDR3nt: TGTGCCAGCAGCTTCGAACGGCCGGGGCCGAACACTGAAGCTTTCTTT
abundance: NA; v_gene: TRBV11-2; d_gene: NA; j_gene: TRBJ2-7; CDR3aa: CASSLGRVDLVDEQYF; CDR3nt: TGTGCCAGCAGCTTAGGTCGGGTCGATTTAGTCGACGAGCAGTACTTC
abundance: NA; v_gene: TRBV18; d_gene: TRBD2; j_gene: TRBJ2-7; CDR3aa: CASSSLAGGHLDEQYF; CDR3nt: TGTGCCAGCTCATCCCTAGCGGGGGGACATCTGGACGAGCAGTACTTC
abundance: NA; v_gene: TRBV28; d_gene: NA; j_gene: TRBJ2-2; CDR3aa: CASTRRARYTGELFF; CDR3nt: TGTGCCAGCACCAGGCGGGCAAGATACACCGGGGAGCTGTTTTTT
abundance: NA; v_gene: TRBV5-6; d_gene: NA; j_gene: TRBJ2-7; CDR3aa: CASRSGVRTYEQYF; CDR3nt: TGTGCCAGCAGGTCCGGGGTCCGAACCTACGAGCAGTACTTC
abundance: NA; v_gene: TRBV11-2; d_gene: NA; j_gene: TRBJ2-1; CDR3aa: CASSQSLDERYNEQFF; CDR3nt: TGTGCCAGCAGCCAGTCGCTAGACGAGCGGTACAATGAGCAGTTCTTC
abundance: once; v_gene: TRBV6-6; d_gene: NA; j_gene: TRBJ2-7; CDR3aa: CATSPDPSYEQYF; CDR3nt: TGTGCCACGAGCCCGGACCCCTCCTACGAGCAGTACTTC
abundance: NA; v_gene: TRBV5-1; d_gene: NA; j_gene: TRBJ2-7; CDR3aa: CASSFRRNYEQYF; CDR3nt: TGCGCCAGCAGCTTCCGGCGGAACTACGAGCAGTACTTC
abundance: NA; v_gene: TRBV5-4; d_gene: NA; j_gene: TRBJ2-7; CDR3aa: CASSSQGTAYEQYF; CDR3nt: TGTGCCAGCAGTTCTCAGGGGACTGCCTACGAGCAGTACTTC
abundance: NA; v_gene: TRBV5-6; d_gene: NA; j_gene: TRBJ1-1; CDR3aa: CASSIGLPTEAFF; CDR3nt: TGTGCCAGCAGCATCGGACTGCCGACTGAAGCTTTCTTT
abundance: NA; v_gene: TRBV6-1; d_gene: NA; j_gene: TRBJ1-2; CDR3aa: CASSEAGLYGYTF; CDR3nt: TGTGCCAGCAGTGAAGCAGGTCTCTATGGCTACACCTTC
abundance: NA; v_gene: TRBV12-1; d_gene: NA; j_gene: TRBJ2-2; CDR3aa: CASSWWDRFTGELFF; CDR3nt: TGTGCCAGCAGCTGGTGGGACCGATTCACCGGGGAGCTGTTTTTT
abundance: NA; v_gene: TRBV5-1; d_gene: NA; j_gene: TRBJ2-7; CDR3aa: CASSPSGRVKNYEQYF; CDR3nt: TGCGCCAGCAGCCCGAGTGGCAGGGTGAAAAACTACGAGCAGTACTTC